The T cell receptor (beta chain) under discussion was sequenced for a study of T cells in Graves' hyperthyroidism and ophthalmopathy. Researchers amplified the TCR beta CDR3 regions from RNA transcripts. The HTBI primer set was used in a first-round RT-PCR of the TCR CDR3. From the multiplex PCR reads, TCRdb called clonotypes with MiXCR, one entry per CDR3 protein. Here the sample spans about 210,000 distinct CDR3 sequences, 17% being singletons. This clonotype has ten or more counts. Its antigen is as yet unknown. Study results and caveats: The model identified upcoming ophthalmopathy a median about 6.5 months ahead of onset. A model built on 13 V-J features separated ophthalmopathy from stable hyperthyroidism. Expanded thyroid clonotypes (above 0.001) were mostly also found in blood.

Trimming pared 2 bases from V and 7 bases from J, leaving 11 bases between. Per the germline V gene, CDR1 is MNHEY and CDR2 is SMNVEV (reference sequence). The length of the CDR3 is 14 residues. The chain joins TRBV27 to TRBJ2-2; maybe TRBD1 (5 bases). This clonotype originated in a man aged 50 or older with Graves' hyperthyroidism. Sequencing was performed on blood. The CDR3: CASSLGRVSGELFF. The DNA for the CDR3 is TGTGCCAGCAGTTTAGGCAGGGTGAGCGGGGAGCTGTTTTTT.